Presented here are 21 T cell receptor beta chains from one specimen sequenced in a study of T-cell memory formation after mild COVID-19 (dated by TCRdb to about 2021). Receptor amplification or capture employed 5' RACE. The sequencer listed for this sample is Illumina NovaSeq 6000. TCRdb reanalyzed the raw reads on its own, using fastp at Q25 for trimming and MiXCR for clone calling, and kept in-frame beta chains. For every CDR3 protein sequence, its rows merge into one entry that carries the most common genes and DNA. In all, the sample holds 500,000 to 650,000 distinct CDR3 sequences, and about a fifth of those were seen once. Of the sample, approximately 8.4% falls within the top ten clones. The sample taken for sequencing was PBMCs or a T cell subset sorted from them (not recorded which). The receptors here all came from an adult woman who had mild COVID-19 (a few samples of this study predate the infection). The sample titles of this study are shuffled in the database, so cell type and time point are left out; the donor was told from shared clones.

This clonotype has only a few counts. This chain links TRBV10-3 with TRBJ2-1; 7 nucleotides match TRBD2. The length of the CDR3 is 16 residues. In germline, CDR1 is ENHRY, CDR2 SYGVKD. V shed 0 bases and J 5 bases; nucleotides not matched to a gene: 7. CDR3 in amino acids: CAISESGLADNNEQFF. The CDR3 bases are TGTGCCATCAGTGAGTCGGGGCTAGCGGATAACAATGAGCAGTTCTTC.

This chain uses TRBV4-1 with TRBJ1-2; D gene uncertain. Germline CDR1 and CDR2: MGHRA and YSYEKL. The V end was cut by 0 bases, the J end by 5 bases, with 13 bases between. The CDR3 extends over 15 amino acids. CDR3 loop: CASSQDNGRVYGYTF. Written as DNA, the CDR3 is TGCGCCAGCAGCCAAGATAACGGACGGGTTTATGGCTACACCTTC.

This clonotype was counted only a few times. The chain is built from TRBV9 and TRBJ2-3; 10 bases align to TRBD1. The CDR3 is made up of 17 amino acids. In germline, CDR1 is SGDLS, CDR2 YYNGEE. Unmatched junction bases numbered 12, after V lost 3 bases and J lost 5 bases. CDR3 in DNA: TGTGCCAGCAGCGCCCGACTGGGACAGGGGAACGGAGATACGCAGTATTTT. Translated, it gives CASSARLGQGNGDTQYF.

The chain has TRBV30 and TRBJ2-7, with TRBD1 matching over 8 bases. J lost 7 bases, V lost 4 bases, and 6 bases had no gene match. The CDR3 runs to 12 residues. CDR1 is GTSNPN, CDR2 SVGIG, per germline (reference sequence). This CDR3 is CAWNPGQGEQYF. Here the CDR3 DNA reads TGTGCCTGGAACCCCGGACAGGGAGAGCAGTACTTC.

The V and J genes are TRBV29-1 and TRBJ1-5, with a weak D call TRBD1 (5 bases). V gave up 4 bases and J gave up 0 bases, with 7 bases separating them. Germline V gene sequence: CDR1 SQVTM, CDR2 ANQGSEA. There are 13 residues in the CDR3. DNA of the CDR3: TGCAGCGTTGGGGACGGTAGCAATCAGCCCCAGCATTTT. Residues: CSVGDGSNQPQHF.

The sample holds a few counts of this clonotype. This chain connects TRBV20-1 to TRBJ2-1; no definite D call. The V gene lost 7 bases and the J gene lost 7 bases, with 14 bases spanning the gap. The germline V gene encodes CDR1 DFQATT and CDR2 SNEGSKA (reference sequence). This CDR3 spans 12 amino acids. DNA of the CDR3: TGCAGTGTCACGTCTGGTGGGAATGAGCAGTTCTTC. This sequence encodes CSVTSGGNEQFF.

The chain employs TRBV6-2 or TRBV6-3 and TRBJ2-7; TRBD2 is a possible D gene (6 bases). This CDR3 is built from 14 residues. Germline V CDR1 and CDR2: MNHEY, SVGEGT. V was pared by 6 bases and J by 7 bases, with 19 bases between. The CDR3 sequence is CASSRTSTRGEQYF. DNA for the CDR3: TGTGCCAGCAGCCGCACTAGCACCAGAGGTGAGCAGTACTTC.

This clonotype was counted between two and nine times. V gene TRBV7-9 combines with J gene TRBJ2-5, with D unresolved. Trimming took 5 bases from V and 1 from J, leaving 14 bases between them. CDR3 length: 15 amino acids. The germline V gene encodes CDR1 SEHNR and CDR2 FQNEAQ (reference sequence). The CDR3 sequence is CASSRSPGGQETQYF. CDR3 DNA sequence: TGTGCCAGCAGCCGAAGCCCGGGCGGCCAAGAGACCCAGTACTTC.

This clonotype was picked up a small number of times. The chain has TRBV4-2 and TRBJ2-2; 10 bases fit TRBD1. There are 15 residues in the CDR3. J lost 1 base, V lost 6 bases, and 2 bases had no gene match. CDR1 is LGHNA and CDR2 is YNFKEQ in the germline V gene. In DNA form, the CDR3 reads TGTGCCAGCAGTAGGGACAGGGGGAACACCGGGGAGCTGTTTTTT. Amino acids: CASSRDRGNTGELFF.

The CDR3 reads CASSGWTDNEQFF. DNA of the CDR3: TGTGCCAGCAGCGGATGGACGGACAATGAGCAGTTCTTC. The rearrangement links TRBV11-2 to TRBJ2-1, with unresolved D. The CDR3 has 13 amino acids. CDR1 is SGHAT, CDR2 FQNNGV, per germline. V gave up 5 bases and J gave up 5 bases, with 10 bases separating them.

This clonotype has more than one count but fewer than ten. V usage is TRBV4-3 and J usage is TRBJ2-1; TRBD2 aligns across 7 bases. The CDR3 has 15 residues. Germline CDR1 is LGHNA and CDR2 is YSLEER. J was trimmed by 8 bases and V by 3 bases; bases with no gene match: 10. Written as DNA, the CDR3 is TGCGCCAGCAGCCAGCGGGAGAACTATTTCGATGAGCAGTTCTTC. Protein: CASSQRENYFDEQFF.

This chain connects TRBV19 to TRBJ2-3, with D unclear. The CDR3 runs to 12 residues. Germline V gene data show CDR1 as LNHDA and CDR2 as SQIVND (reference sequence). V was pared by 10 bases and J by 5 bases, with 13 bases between. CDR3 in amino acids: CATAKVQDTQYF. The CDR3 DNA is TGTGCCACGGCTAAGGTTCAAGATACGCAGTATTTT.

This clonotype was seen more than once but under ten times. The chain has TRBV7-8 and TRBJ2-7, with 12 bases identical to TRBD2. The length of the CDR3 is 17 residues. The germline V gene has CDR1 SGHVS and CDR2 FQNEAQ. V was clipped by 1 base and J by 2 bases; unmatched bases: 6. Here the CDR3 reads CASSLVGASGRAYEQYF. CDR3 nucleotide sequence: TGTGCCAGCAGCTTAGTGGGGGCTAGCGGGAGGGCCTACGAGCAGTACTTC.

This clonotype has just one count. The genes are TRBV6-1 and TRBJ1-5, with 9 bases lining up with TRBD1. CDR1 is MNHNS and CDR2 is SASEGT in the germline V gene. V lost 3 bases, J lost 5 bases, and 2 bases stayed unmatched. This CDR3 has 14 residues. Here the CDR3 reads CASSDWTGDQPQHF. The CDR3 DNA follows: TGTGCCAGCAGTGATTGGACAGGGGATCAGCCCCAGCATTTT.

Of note for this clonotype: The junction and the germline gene differ at one end; a read error may be behind it. CDR3 coding DNA: TGTGCTAGCAGCCCGCTACCGGGACTAGCGGGAGCTTATGAGACCCAGTACTTC. Amino acids: CASSPLPGLAGAYETQYF. This chain joins TRBV7-7 and TRBJ2-5; 14 nucleotides align to TRBD2. Germline V gene sequence: CDR1 SSHAT, CDR2 FNYEAQ (reference sequence). The CDR3 length is 18 residues.

The V gene is TRBV12-3 or TRBV12-4, the J gene TRBJ1-6; TRBD1 matches at 7 bases. The CDR3 is made up of 14 amino acids. The V and J ends lost 3 bases and 9 bases, in that order; junction bases with no gene match: 5. CDR3 sequence: CASSFRQGSSPLHF. The CDR3 coding sequence is TGTGCCAGCAGTTTTAGACAGGGTAGTTCACCCCTCCACTTT.

This clonotype has a handful of counts. The chain employs TRBV6-2 or TRBV6-3 and TRBJ2-7, with TRBD1 as a possible D gene (6 bases). The CDR3 has 13 residues. The V end was cut by 6 bases, the J end by 5 bases, with 14 bases between. Per germline, CDR1 MNHEY and CDR2 SVGEGT. The CDR3 is CASSPQGLNEQYF. CDR3 bases: TGTGCCAGCAGCCCACAGGGATTGAACGAGCAGTACTTC.

This clonotype appeared a few times. The chain couples TRBV7-6 to TRBJ2-7, with D perhaps being TRBD1 or TRBD2 (5 bases each). Germline lookup yields CDR1 SGHVS and CDR2 FNYEAQ. The length of the CDR3 is 13 residues. V was cut by 1 base and J by 3 bases, with 7 bases left in between. CDR3 protein: CASSLGGFYEQYF. In DNA form, the CDR3 reads TGTGCCAGCAGCTTAGGGGGGTTCTACGAGCAGTACTTC.

This clonotype was found a few times. The CDR3 bases are TGTGCCTGGCACCGGGGGGGGCTAGATACGCAGTATTTT. This encodes CAWHRGGLDTQYF. The V gene is TRBV30, the J gene TRBJ2-3, with 8 bases identical to TRBD2. V lost 5 bases and J lost 5; bases outside the gene matches: 6. CDR3 length: 13 residues. The germline gives CDR1 GTSNPN, CDR2 SVGIG (reference sequence).

In this sample, this clonotype turned up a few times. The gene calls are TRBV20-1 and TRBJ1-1; D may be TRBD1 (6 bases). With 1 base removed from V and 1 base from J, the gap between germline ends came to 16 bases. CDR3 length: 16 amino acids. Germline assignment: CDR1 DFQATT and CDR2 SNEGSKA (reference sequence). For the CDR3, the DNA is TGCAGTGCTAGAGTGCCGCCCAGGGGCACGAACACTGAAGCTTTCTTT. It specifies CSARVPPRGTNTEAFF.

Only a few counts were recorded for this clonotype. The chain recombines TRBV24-1 with TRBJ2-3; D may correspond to TRBD1 or TRBD2 (5 bases each). The CDR3 consists of 16 residues. Germline V gives CDR1 KGHDR, CDR2 SFDVKD. V was cut by 2 bases and J by 2 bases, with 13 bases left in between. CDR3 residues: CATSDYAGTLTDTQYF. CDR3 in DNA: TGTGCCACCAGTGATTATGCCGGGACCCTCACAGATACGCAGTATTTT.